The clone carrying this TCR beta chain appeared a few times. What it binds is not known. The data belong to a study of early T cells in non-severe SARS-CoV-2 infection. Study at large: The chains were unpaired, and the sequenced material was bulk RNA from unsorted whole blood.

Study findings and constraints: Anti-spike CD8 responses were favored in VDJdb matching, and private and CD4 specificities were missed.

Researchers attached unique molecular identifiers to individual cDNA molecules. TCRdb analysed the 5' RACE reads with MiXCR anew, one entry per CDR3 protein. The sample holds 87,000 or so distinct CDR3 sequences, around an eighth seen once. The source material was whole blood. This receptor was obtained from an adult who was a healthcare worker with PCR-confirmed SARS-CoV-2 infection or an uninfected control (not recorded which).

DNA of the CDR3: TGCAGTGCTAGTGGGGACAGGACCTCCAATGAGCAGTTCTTC. Its protein is CSASGDRTSNEQFF. J is TRBJ2-1 and V is TRBV20-1; TRBD1 aligns across 8 bases. V shed 3 bases and J 6 bases; nucleotides not matched to a gene: 7. CDR3 length equals 14 residues. The germline V gene encodes CDR1 DFQATT and CDR2 SNEGSKA (reference sequence).